This T cell receptor beta chain comes out of a study of PD-L1 blockade in urothelial cancer. Across the whole study: Patients' atezolizumab regimen, 1,200 mg intravenously every 3 weeks, began at some point between 2014 and 2015. Blood drawn 3 weeks (second dose) and 6 weeks after treatment start was analyzed.

There are 15 residues in the CDR3. Germline lookup yields CDR1 ENHRY and CDR2 SYGVKD. V shed 10 bases and J shed 2 bases, with 21 bases lying between them. Sample numbers ranged from 1 to 8 per patient, encompassing pretreatment and on-treatment collections. TCRdb's table, derived via immunoSEQ multiplex PCR, lists solely in-frame clones and lacks some. This sample yields tens of thousands of clones, of which about four fifths are seen a single time; around 3.1% belongs to the top ten. The TCR comes from a man in his 70s with urothelial cancer. The chain joins TRBV10-3 to TRBJ2-7; D unresolved. The sequences come from PBMCs, collected around atezolizumab (anti-PD-L1) treatment. CDR3 region: CATHQPGVPAYEQYF. The CDR3 nucleotides are TGTGCCACCCATCAACCCGGAGTCCCAGCCTACGAGCAGTACTTC.